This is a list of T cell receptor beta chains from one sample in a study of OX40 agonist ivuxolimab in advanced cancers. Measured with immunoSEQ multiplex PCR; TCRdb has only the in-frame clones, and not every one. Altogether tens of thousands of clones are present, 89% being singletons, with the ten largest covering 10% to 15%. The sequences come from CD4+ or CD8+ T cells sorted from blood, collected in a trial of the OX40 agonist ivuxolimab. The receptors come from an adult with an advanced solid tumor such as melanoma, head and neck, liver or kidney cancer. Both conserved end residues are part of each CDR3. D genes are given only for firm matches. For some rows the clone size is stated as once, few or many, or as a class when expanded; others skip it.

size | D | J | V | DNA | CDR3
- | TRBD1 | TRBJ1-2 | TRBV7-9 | TGTGCCAGCAGCCCTCGACAGGGGGAAAACTATGGCTACACCTTC | CASSPRQGENYGYTF
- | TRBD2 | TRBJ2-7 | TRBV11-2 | TGTGCCAGCAGCTTAGATTCCCCTGCGGGGGGTCGGACCTACGAGCAGTACTTC | CASSLDSPAGGRTYEQYF
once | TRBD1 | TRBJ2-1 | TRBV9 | TGTGCCAGCAGCGAGGGGGACAGGAACTACAATGAGCAGTTCTTC | CASSEGDRNYNEQFF
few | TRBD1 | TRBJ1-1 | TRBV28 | TGTGCCAGCAGTCCCCAGGGGGCGCGGCCTGAAGCTTTCTTT | CASSPQGARPEAFF
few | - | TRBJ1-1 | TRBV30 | TGTGCCTGGATCGACAGGTGGGTGACGGACACTGAAGCTTTCTTT | CAWIDRWVTDTEAFF
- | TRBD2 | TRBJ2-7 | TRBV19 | TGTGCCAGTAGTCAAGGACTAGTGGGGTACGAGCAGTACTTC | CASSQGLVGYEQYF
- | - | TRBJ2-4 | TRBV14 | TGTGCCAGCAGCCAAACGACAGGGAGGGCCAAAAACATTCAGTACTTC | CASSQTTGRAKNIQYF
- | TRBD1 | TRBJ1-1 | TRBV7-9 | TGTGCCAGCAGCGCCCGGGACAGGGGGCCCACTGAAGCTTTCTTT | CASSARDRGPTEAFF
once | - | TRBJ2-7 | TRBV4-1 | TGCGCCAGCAGCCAAGAGTCCGGGAACTTTTACGAGCAGTACTTC | CASSQESGNFYEQYF
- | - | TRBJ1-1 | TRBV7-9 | TGTGCCAGCAGCGTAGTAGGTGAAGCTTTCTTT | CASSVVGEAFF